Below, one T cell receptor beta chain is given with its context. The V and J ends lost 3 bases and 5 bases, in that order; junction bases with no gene match: 11. Germline CDR1 and CDR2: SGHVS and FNYEAQ. The CDR3 totals 17 residues. This specimen comes from a study of blood T cell repertoires in COVID-19. Looking at the study overall: The study drew acute and convalescent COVID-19 samples from the United States, Italy and Spain. T cells, B-cell-depleted T cells, or PBMCs provided the cDNA or gDNA that served as material.

Per the original methods: Nucleated cell counts were estimated from reference gene primer amplification. Some clones are missing from TCRdb's copy, which holds only in-frame ones; the method was immunoSEQ multiplex PCR. V and J calls plus clone size are reproduced from that table; the DNA served to infer D and trimming. The sample shows about 190,000 clones, about four fifths of them seen only once. The clonotype originates from a man aged 55 to 70 with acute or convalescent COVID-19. The rearrangement joins TRBV7-6 to TRBJ2-4; the match to TRBD2 covers 9 bases. Specimen: peripheral blood. CDR3 sequence: CASSLGSAGGPENIQYF. The CDR3, as DNA: TGTGCCAGCAGCTTGGGCTCCGCGGGGGGGCCCGAAAACATTCAGTACTTC.